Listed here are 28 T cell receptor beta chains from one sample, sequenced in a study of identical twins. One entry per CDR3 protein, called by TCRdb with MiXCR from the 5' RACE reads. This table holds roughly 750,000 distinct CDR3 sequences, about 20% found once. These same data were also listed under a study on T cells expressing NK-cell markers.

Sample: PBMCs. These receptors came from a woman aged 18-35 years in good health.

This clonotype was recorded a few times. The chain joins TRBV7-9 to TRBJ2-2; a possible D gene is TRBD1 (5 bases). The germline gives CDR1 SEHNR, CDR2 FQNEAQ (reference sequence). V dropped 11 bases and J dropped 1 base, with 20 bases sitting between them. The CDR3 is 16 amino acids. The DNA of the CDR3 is TGTGCCTCCTCTCGCTATGAGACAGTGAACACCGGGGAGCTGTTTTTT. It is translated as CASSRYETVNTGELFF. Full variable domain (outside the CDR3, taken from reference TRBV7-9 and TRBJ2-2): DTGVSQNPRHKITKRGQNVTFRCDPISEHNRLYWYRQTLGQGPEFLTYFQNEAQLEKSRLLSDRFSAERPKGSFSTLEIQRTEQGDSAMYLCASSRYETVNTGELFFGEGSRLTVL.

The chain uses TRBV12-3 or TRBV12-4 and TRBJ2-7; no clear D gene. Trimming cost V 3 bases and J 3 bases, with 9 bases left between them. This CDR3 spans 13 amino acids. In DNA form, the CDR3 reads TGTGCCAGCAGTTTCGAACAGCTCTACGAGCAGTACTTC. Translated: CASSFEQLYEQYF.

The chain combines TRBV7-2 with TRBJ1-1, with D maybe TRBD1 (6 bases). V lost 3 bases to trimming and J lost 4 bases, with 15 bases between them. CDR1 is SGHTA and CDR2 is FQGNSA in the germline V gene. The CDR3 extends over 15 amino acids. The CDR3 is CASSFSGVVSTEAFF. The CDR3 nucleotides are TGTGCCAGCAGCTTTTCAGGGGTGGTGAGCACTGAAGCTTTCTTT.

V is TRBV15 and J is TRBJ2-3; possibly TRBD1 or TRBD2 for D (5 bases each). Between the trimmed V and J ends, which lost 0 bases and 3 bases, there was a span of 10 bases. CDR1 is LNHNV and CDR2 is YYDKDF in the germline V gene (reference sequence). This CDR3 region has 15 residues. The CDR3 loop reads CATSREGDATDTQYF. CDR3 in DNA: TGTGCCACCAGCAGAGAGGGGGATGCGACAGATACGCAGTATTTT. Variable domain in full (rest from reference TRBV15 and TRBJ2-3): DAMVIQNPRYQVTQFGKPVTLSCSQTLNHNVMYWYQQKSSQAPKLLFHYYDKDFNNEADTPDNFQSRRPNTSFCFLDIRSPGLGDTAMYLCATSREGDATDTQYFGPGTRLTVL.

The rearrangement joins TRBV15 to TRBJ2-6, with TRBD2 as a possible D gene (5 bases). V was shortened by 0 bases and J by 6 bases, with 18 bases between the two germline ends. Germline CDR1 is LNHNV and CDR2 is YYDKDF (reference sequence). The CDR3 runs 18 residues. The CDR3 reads CATSRDLRAPWEANVLTF. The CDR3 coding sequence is TGTGCCACCAGCAGAGATCTGAGGGCCCCCTGGGAGGCCAACGTCCTGACTTTC.

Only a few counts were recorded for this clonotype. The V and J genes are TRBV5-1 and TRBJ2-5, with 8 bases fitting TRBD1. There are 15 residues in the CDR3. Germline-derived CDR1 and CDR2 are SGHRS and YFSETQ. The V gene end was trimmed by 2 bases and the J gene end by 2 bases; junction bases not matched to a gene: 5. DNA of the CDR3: TGCGCCAGCAGCTTACAGGGGACAGGACAAGAGACCCAGTACTTC. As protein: CASSLQGTGQETQYF.

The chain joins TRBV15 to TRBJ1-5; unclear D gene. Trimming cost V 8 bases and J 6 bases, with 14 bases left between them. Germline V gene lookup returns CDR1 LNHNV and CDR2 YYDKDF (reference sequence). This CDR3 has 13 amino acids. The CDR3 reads CATCPGPSQPQHF. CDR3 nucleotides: TGTGCCACCTGTCCTGGCCCTAGTCAGCCCCAGCATTTT.

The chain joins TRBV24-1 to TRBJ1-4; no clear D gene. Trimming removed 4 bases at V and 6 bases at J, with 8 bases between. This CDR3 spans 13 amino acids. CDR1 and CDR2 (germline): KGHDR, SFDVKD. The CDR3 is CATSDLLDEKLFF. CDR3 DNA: TGTGCCACCAGTGACCTACTGGATGAAAAACTGTTTTTT.

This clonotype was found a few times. CDR3: CASSHLAGEISDTQYF. CDR3 bases: TGCGCCAGCAGCCACTTAGCGGGAGAGATATCAGATACGCAGTATTTT. The chain employs TRBV4-3 and TRBJ2-3; TRBD2 matches 9 bases. The CDR3 is made up of 16 amino acids. CDR1 LGHNA and CDR2 YSLEER come from the germline V gene. The ends lost 3 bases at V and 4 bases at J; junction bases unmatched: 8.

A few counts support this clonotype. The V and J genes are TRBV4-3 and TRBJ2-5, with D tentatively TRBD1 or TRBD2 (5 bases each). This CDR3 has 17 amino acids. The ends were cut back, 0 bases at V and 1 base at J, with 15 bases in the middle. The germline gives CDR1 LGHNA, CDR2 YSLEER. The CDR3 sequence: CASSQERGGGLQETQYF. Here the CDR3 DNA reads TGCGCCAGCAGCCAAGAGAGGGGCGGCGGACTCCAAGAGACCCAGTACTTC.

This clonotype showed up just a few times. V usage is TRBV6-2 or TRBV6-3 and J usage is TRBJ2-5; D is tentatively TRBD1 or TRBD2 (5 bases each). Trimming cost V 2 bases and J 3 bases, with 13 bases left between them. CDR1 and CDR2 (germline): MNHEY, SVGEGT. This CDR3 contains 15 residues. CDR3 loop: CASSYPGTAKETQYF. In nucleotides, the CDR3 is TGTGCCAGCAGTTACCCCGGGACGGCGAAAGAGACCCAGTACTTC.

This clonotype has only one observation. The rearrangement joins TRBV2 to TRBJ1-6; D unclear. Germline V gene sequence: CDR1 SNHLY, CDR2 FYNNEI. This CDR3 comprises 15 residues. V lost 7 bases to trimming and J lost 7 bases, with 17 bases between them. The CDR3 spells CASTGRHAGNSPLHF. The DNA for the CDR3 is TGTGCCAGCACGGGAAGGCATGCGGGGAATTCACCCCTCCACTTT.

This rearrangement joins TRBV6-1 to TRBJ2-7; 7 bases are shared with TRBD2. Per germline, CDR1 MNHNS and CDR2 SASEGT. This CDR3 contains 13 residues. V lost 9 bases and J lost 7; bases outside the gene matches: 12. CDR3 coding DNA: TGTGCCAGTCGGACGGCGGGAGCCCGAGAGCAGTACTTC. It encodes CASRTAGAREQYF.

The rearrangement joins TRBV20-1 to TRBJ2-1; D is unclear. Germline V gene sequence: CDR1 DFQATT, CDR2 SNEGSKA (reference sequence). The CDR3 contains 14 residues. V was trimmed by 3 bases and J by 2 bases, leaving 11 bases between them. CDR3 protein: CSASNTLPYNEQFF. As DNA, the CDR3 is TGCAGTGCTAGTAATACCTTGCCCTACAATGAGCAGTTCTTC.

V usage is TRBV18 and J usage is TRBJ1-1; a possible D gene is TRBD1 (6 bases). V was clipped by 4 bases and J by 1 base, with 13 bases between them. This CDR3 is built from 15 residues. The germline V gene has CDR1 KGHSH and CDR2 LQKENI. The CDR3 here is CASSRPGHANTEAFF. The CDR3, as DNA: TGTGCCAGCTCACGACCGGGACACGCGAACACTGAAGCTTTCTTT.

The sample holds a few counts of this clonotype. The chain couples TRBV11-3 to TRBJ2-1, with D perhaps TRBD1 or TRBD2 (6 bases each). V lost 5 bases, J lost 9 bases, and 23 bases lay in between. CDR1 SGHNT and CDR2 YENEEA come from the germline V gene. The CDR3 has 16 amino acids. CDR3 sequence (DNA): TGTGCCAGCAGCCCGGACCCCATCAGGGGAGCGGGTGAGCAGTTCTTC. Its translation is CASSPDPIRGAGEQFF.

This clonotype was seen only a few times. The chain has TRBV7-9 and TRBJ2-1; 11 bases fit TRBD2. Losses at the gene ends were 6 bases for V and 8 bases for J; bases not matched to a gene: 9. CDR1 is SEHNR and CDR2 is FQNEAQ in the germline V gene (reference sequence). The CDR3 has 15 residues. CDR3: CASRVAGGSLDEQFF. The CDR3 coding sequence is TGTGCCAGCAGAGTAGCGGGAGGGTCCCTCGATGAGCAGTTCTTC.

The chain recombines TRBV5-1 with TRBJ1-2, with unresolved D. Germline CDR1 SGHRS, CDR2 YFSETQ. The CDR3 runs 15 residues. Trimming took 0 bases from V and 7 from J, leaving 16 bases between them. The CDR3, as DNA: TGCGCCAGCAGCTTGGCTCGTACCGGTTCTGGTGGCTACACCTTC. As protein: CASSLARTGSGGYTF. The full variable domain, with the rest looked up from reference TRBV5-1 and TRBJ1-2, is KAGVTQTPRYLIKTRGQQVTLSCSPISGHRSVSWYQQTPGQGLQFLFEYFSETQRNKGNFPGRFSGRQFSNSRSEMNVSTLELGDSALYLCASSLARTGSGGYTFGSGTRLTVV.

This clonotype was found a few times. CDR3 DNA sequence: TGTGCCATCAGTGAGCGGACTAGCGGCAGTCTATACGAGCAGTACTTC. This encodes CAISERTSGSLYEQYF. The V gene is TRBV10-3, the J gene TRBJ2-7, with 10 bases fitting TRBD2. The V and J ends lost 2 bases and 4 bases, in that order; junction bases with no gene match: 8. Germline V gene lookup returns CDR1 ENHRY and CDR2 SYGVKD. The CDR3 totals 16 residues.

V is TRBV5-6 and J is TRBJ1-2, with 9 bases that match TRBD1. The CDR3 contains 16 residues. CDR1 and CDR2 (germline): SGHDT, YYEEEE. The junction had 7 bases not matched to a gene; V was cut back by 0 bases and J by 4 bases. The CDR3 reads CASSLAGQGSAYGYTF. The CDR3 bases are TGTGCCAGCAGCTTGGCGGGACAGGGATCGGCCTATGGCTACACCTTC.

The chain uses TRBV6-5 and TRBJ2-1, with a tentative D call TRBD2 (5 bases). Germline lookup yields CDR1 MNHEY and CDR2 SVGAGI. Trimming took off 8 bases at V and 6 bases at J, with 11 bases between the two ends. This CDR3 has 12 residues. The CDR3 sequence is CASAGRSNEQFF. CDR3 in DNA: TGTGCCAGCGCGGGTCGATCCAATGAGCAGTTCTTC.

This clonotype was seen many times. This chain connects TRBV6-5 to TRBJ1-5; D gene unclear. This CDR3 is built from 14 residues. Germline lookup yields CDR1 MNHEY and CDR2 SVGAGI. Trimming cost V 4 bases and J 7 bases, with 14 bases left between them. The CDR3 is CASSSSRTWQPQHF. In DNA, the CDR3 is TGTGCCAGCAGTTCGTCCCGGACGTGGCAGCCCCAGCATTTT.

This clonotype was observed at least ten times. The CDR3 loop reads CASSRGWGVSSYNEQFF. CDR3 nucleotide sequence: TGTGCCAGCAGCCGGGGCTGGGGAGTAAGCTCCTACAATGAGCAGTTCTTC. V is TRBV6-1 and J is TRBJ2-1; D may match TRBD1 or TRBD2 (5 bases each). The CDR3 has 17 amino acids. Per germline, CDR1 MNHNS and CDR2 SASEGT. V lost 6 bases and J lost 0, with 18 bases in between.

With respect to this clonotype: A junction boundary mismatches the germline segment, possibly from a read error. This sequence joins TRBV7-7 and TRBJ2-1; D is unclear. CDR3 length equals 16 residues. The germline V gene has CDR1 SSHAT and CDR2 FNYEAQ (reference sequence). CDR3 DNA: TGTGCTAGCAGCTTATCAGCAGTCAACGACTACAATGAGCAGTTCTTC. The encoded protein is CASSLSAVNDYNEQFF.

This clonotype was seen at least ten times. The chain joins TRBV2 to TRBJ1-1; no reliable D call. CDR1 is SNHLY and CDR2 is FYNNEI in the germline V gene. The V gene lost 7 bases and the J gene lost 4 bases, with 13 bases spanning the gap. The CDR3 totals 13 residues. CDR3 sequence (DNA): TGTGCCAGCAAGGAAGGGCGTGGCACTGAAGCTTTCTTT. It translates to CASKEGRGTEAFF.

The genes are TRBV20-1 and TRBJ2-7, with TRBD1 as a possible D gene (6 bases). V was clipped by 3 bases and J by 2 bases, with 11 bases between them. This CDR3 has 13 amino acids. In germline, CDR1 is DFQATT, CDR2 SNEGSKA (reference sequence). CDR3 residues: CSARQGHTYEQYF. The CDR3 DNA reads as TGCAGTGCTAGGCAGGGGCACACCTACGAGCAGTACTTC.

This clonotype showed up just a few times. The CDR3 loop is CASSWQGIGYGYTF. The CDR3 DNA reads TGTGCCAGCAGCTGGCAGGGAATTGGCTATGGCTACACCTTC. The chain couples TRBV7-9 to TRBJ1-2, with D perhaps TRBD1 (5 bases). CDR1 SEHNR and CDR2 FQNEAQ come from the germline V gene (reference sequence). There are 14 residues in the CDR3. Trimming shortened V by 4 bases and J by 4 bases, and 13 bases separated the two germline ends.

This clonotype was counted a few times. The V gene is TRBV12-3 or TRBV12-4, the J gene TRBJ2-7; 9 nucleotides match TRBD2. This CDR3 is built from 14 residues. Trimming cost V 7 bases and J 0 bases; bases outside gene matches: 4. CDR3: CASNVAGDSYEQYF. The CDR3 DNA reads TGTGCCAGCAATGTAGCGGGGGACTCCTACGAGCAGTACTTC.